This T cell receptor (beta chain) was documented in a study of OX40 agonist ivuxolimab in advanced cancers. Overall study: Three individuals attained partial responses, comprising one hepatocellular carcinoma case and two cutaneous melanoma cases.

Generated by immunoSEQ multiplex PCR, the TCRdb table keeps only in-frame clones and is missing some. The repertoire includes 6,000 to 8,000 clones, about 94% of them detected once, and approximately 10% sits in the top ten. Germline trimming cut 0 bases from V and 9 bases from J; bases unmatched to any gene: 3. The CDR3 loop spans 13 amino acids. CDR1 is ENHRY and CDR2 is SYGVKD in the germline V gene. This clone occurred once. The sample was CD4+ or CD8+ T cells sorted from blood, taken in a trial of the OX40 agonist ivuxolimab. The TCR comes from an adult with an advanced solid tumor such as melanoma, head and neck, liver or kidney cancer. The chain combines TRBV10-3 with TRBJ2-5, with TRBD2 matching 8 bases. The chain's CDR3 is CAISESLREAQYF. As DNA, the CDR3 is TGTGCCATCAGTGAGTCTTTGCGGGAGGCCCAGTACTTC.